This T cell receptor beta chain was observed in a study of identical twins. This clonotype was observed at least ten times. In germline, CDR1 is SGHRS, CDR2 YFSETQ. V trimming: 5 bases; J trimming: 3 bases; junction bases outside the gene matches: 4. CDR3 size: 13 residues. TCRdb used MiXCR to reprocess the 5' RACE reads, holding one entry per CDR3 protein. The table records about 100,000 distinct CDR3 sequences, 5.9% of them present only once. The chain employs TRBV5-1 and TRBJ2-7; 8 nucleotides line up with TRBD1. Sequencing was carried out using memory T cells sorted from blood. This clonotype originated in a woman aged 50 to 65 in good health. CDR3: CASRHDRGYEQYF. The DNA of the CDR3 is TGCGCCAGCAGACACGACAGGGGCTACGAGCAGTACTTC.